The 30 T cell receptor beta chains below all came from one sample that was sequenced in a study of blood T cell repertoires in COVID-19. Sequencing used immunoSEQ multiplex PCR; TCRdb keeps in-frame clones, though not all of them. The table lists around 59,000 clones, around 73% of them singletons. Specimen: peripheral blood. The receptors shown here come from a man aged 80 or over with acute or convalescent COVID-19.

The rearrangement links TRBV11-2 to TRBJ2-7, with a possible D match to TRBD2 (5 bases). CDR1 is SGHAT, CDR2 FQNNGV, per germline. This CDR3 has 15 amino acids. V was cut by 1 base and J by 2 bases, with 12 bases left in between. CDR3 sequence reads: CASSLALAVAYEQYF. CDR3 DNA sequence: TGTGCCAGCAGCTTAGCGCTAGCTGTCGCCTACGAGCAGTACTTC.

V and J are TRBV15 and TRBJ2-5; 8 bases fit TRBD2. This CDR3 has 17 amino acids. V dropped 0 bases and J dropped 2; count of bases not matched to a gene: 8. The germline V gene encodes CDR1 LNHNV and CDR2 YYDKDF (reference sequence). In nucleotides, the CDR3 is TGTGCCACCAGCAGAGATCCGACGACGGGGGGGCAAGAGACCCAGTACTTC. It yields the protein CATSRDPTTGGQETQYF.

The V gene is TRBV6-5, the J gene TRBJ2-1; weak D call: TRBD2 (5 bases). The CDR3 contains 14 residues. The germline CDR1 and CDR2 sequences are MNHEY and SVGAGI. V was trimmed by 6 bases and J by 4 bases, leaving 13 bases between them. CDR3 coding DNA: TGTGCCAGCAGCCCCGCCGGGGTTTACAATGAGCAGTTCTTC. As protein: CASSPAGVYNEQFF.

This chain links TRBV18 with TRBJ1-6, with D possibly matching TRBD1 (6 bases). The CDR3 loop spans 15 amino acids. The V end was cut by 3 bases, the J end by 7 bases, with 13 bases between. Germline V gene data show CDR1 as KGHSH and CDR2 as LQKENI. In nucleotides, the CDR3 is TGTGCCAGCTCACCTTACCAGGGGAACAATTCACCCCTCCACTTT. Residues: CASSPYQGNNSPLHF.

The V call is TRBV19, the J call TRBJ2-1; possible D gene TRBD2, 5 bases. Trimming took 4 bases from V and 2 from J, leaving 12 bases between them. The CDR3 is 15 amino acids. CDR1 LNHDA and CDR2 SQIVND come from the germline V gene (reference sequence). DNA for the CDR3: TGTGCCAGTAGTAGATCTAGCAGTACCTACAATGAGCAGTTCTTC. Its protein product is CASSRSSSTYNEQFF.

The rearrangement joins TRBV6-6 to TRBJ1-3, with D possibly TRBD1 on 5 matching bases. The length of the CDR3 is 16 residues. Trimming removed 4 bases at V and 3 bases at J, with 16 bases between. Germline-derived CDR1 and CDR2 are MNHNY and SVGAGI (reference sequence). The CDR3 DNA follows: TGTGCCAGCAGTTTTTCAGGGTCGACCGGTGGAAACACCATATATTTT. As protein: CASSFSGSTGGNTIYF.

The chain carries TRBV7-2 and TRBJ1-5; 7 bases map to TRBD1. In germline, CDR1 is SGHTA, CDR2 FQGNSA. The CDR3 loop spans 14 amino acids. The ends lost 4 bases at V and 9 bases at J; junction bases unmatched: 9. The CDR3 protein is CASSSRQGDRPQHF. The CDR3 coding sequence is TGTGCCAGCAGCTCAAGACAGGGCGATAGGCCCCAGCATTTT. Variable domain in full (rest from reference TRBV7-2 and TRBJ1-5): GAGVSQSPSNKVTEKGKDVELRCDPISGHTALYWYRQSLGQGLEFLIYFQGNSAPDKSGLPSDRFSAERTGGSVSTLTIQRTQQEDSAVYLCASSSRQGDRPQHFGDGTRLSIL.

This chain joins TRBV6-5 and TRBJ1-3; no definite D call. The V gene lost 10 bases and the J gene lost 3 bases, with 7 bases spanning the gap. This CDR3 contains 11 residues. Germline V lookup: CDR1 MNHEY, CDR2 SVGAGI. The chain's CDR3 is CATSFGNTIYF. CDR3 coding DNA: TGTGCCACCTCCTTTGGAAACACCATATATTTT.

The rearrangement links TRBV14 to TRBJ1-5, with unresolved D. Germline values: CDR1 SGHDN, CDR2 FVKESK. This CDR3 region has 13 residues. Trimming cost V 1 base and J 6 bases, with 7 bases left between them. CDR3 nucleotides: TGTGCCAGCAGCCAAGTTCACGGTCAGCCCCAGCATTTT. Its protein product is CASSQVHGQPQHF.

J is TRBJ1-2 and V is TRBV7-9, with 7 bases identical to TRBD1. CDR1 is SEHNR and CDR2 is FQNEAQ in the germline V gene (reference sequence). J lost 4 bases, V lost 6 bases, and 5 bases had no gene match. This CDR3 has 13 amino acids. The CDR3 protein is CASRWGQSYGYTF. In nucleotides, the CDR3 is TGTGCCAGCAGATGGGGACAGAGCTATGGCTACACCTTC.

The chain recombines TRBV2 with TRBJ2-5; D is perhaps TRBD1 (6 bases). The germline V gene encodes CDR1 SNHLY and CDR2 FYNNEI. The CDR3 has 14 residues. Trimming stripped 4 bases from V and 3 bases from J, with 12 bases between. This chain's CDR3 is CASSVGPGEETQYF. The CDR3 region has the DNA TGTGCCAGCAGTGTTGGGCCAGGGGAAGAGACCCAGTACTTC.

The CDR3 region has the DNA TGCGCCAGCAGCTTTAACAGGGGGCGCGGTGGCTACACCTTC. Protein sequence: CASSFNRGRGGYTF. The rearrangement uses TRBV5-1 and TRBJ1-2, with 9 nucleotides matching TRBD1. With 2 bases clipped from V and 7 bases from J, the junction kept 6 bases outside the gene matches. Germline V gene sequence: CDR1 SGHRS, CDR2 YFSETQ. The length of the CDR3 is 14 residues.

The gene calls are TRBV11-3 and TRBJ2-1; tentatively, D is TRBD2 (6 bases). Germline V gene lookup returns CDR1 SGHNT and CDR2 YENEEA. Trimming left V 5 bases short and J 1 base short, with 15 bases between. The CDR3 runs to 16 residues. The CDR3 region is CASSRWTGASYNEQFF. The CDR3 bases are TGTGCCAGCAGCCGGTGGACGGGAGCGTCCTACAATGAGCAGTTCTTC. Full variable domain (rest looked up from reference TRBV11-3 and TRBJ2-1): EAGVVQSPRYKIIEKKQPVAFWCNPISGHNTLYWYLQNLGQGPELLIRYENEEAVDDSQLPKDRFSAERLKGVDSTLKIQPAELGDSAVYLCASSRWTGASYNEQFFGPGTRLTVL.

CDR3: CASSFRLAGGSETQYF. DNA of the CDR3: TGTGCCAGCAGCTTCCGACTAGCGGGAGGTTCGGAGACCCAGTACTTC. This sequence joins TRBV11-2 and TRBJ2-5; 13 bases are a match to TRBD2. Trimming at V came to 3 bases and at J to 5 bases, leaving 6 bases not matched to a gene. CDR1 is SGHAT, CDR2 FQNNGV, per germline. This CDR3 spans 16 amino acids.

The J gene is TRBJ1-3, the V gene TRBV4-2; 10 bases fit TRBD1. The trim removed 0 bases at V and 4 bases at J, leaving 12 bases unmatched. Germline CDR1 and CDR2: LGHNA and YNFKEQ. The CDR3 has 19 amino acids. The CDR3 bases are TGTGCCAGCAGCCAAGAAGTCTTATGGGGGACAGGGGAAGGAAACACCATATATTTT. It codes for CASSQEVLWGTGEGNTIYF.

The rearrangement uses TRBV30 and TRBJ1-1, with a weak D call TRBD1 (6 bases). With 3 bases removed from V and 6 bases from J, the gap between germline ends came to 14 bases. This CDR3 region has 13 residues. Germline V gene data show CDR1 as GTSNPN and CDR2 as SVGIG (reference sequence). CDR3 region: CAWSGSPGAEAFF. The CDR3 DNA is TGTGCCTGGAGCGGAAGCCCAGGGGCTGAAGCTTTCTTT.

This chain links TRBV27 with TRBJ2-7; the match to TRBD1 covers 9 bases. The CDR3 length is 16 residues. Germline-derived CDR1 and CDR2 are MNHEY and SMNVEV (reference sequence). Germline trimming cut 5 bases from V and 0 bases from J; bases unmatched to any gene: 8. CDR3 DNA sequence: TGTGCCAGCAGTCAGGGACAGGGATTGAGCTCCTACGAGCAGTACTTC. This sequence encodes CASSQGQGLSSYEQYF.

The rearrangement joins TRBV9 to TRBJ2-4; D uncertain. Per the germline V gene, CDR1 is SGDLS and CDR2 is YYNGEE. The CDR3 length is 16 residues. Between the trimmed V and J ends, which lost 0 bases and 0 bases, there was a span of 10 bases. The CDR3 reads CASSVGAEGAKNIQYF. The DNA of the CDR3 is TGTGCCAGCAGCGTAGGCGCGGAAGGAGCCAAAAACATTCAGTACTTC.

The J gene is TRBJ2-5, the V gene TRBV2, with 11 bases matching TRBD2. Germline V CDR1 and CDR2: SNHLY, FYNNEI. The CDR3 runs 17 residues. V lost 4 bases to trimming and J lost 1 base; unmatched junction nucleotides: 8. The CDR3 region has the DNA TGTGCCAGCAGTGGGTTTGGGCTAGCGGGGGGCCAAGAGACCCAGTACTTC. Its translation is CASSGFGLAGGQETQYF.

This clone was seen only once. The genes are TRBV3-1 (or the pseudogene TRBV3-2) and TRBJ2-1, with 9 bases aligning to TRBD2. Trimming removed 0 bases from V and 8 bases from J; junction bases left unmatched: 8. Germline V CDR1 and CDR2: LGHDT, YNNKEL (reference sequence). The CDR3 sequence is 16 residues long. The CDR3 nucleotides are TGTGCCAGCAGCCAAGATGGCGGGGGGGCCTATGATGAGCAGTTCTTC. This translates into CASSQDGGGAYDEQFF.

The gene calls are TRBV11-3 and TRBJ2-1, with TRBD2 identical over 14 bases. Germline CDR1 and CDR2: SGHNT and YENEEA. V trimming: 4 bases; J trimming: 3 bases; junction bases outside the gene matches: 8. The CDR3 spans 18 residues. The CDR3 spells CASSSGTSGSVGYNEQFF. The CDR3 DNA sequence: TGTGCCAGCAGCTCCGGGACTAGCGGGAGTGTGGGCTACAATGAGCAGTTCTTC.

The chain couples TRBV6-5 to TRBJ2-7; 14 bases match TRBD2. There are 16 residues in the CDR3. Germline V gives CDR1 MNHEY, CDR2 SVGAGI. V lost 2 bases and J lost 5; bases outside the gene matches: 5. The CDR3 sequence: CASSYGTSGSRNEQYF. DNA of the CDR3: TGTGCCAGCAGTTACGGGACTAGCGGGAGCAGGAACGAGCAGTACTTC.

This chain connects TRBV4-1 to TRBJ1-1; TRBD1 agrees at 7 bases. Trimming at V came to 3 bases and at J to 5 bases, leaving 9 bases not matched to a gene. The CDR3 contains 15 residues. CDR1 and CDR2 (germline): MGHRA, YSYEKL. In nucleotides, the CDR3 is TGCGCCAGCAGCCAGGTGGACAGGCGGCAGACTGAAGCTTTCTTT. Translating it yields CASSQVDRRQTEAFF.

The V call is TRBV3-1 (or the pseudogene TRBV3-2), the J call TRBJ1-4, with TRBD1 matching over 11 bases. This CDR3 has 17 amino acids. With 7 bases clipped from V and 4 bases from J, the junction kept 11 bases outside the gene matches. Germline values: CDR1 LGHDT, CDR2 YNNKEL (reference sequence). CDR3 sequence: CASTRTGGGLFNEKLFF. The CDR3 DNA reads TGTGCCAGCACCCGGACAGGGGGCGGTCTGTTTAATGAAAAACTGTTTTTT.

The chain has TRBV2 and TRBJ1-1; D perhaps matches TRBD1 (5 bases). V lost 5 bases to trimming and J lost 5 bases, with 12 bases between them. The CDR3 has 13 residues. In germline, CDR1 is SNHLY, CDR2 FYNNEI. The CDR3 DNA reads TGTGCCAGCAGTACCGGGGGGTGGACTGAAGCTTTCTTT. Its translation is CASSTGGWTEAFF.

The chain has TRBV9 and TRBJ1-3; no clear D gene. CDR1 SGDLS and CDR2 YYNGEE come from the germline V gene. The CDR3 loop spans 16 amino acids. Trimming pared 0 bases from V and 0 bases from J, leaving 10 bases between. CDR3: CASSVDTARSGNTIYF. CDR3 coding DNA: TGTGCCAGCAGCGTAGACACAGCCCGCTCTGGAAACACCATATATTTT.

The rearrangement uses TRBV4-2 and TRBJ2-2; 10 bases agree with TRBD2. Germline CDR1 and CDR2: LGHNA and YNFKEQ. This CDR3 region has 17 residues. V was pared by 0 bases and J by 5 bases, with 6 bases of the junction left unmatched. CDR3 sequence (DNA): TGTGCCAGCAGCCAAGACGGAAAAGCGGGGGGGACCGGGGAGCTGTTTTTT. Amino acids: CASSQDGKAGGTGELFF.

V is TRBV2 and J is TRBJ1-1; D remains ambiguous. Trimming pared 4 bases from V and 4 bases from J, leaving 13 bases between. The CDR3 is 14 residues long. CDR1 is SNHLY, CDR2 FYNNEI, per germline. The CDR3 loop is CASSARETSTEAFF. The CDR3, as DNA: TGTGCCAGCAGTGCCCGGGAAACGAGCACTGAAGCTTTCTTT.

In DNA, the CDR3 is TGTGCCTGGAGTACCCCGGGACAGGCCTCCTACGAGCAGTACTTC. Its protein product is CAWSTPGQASYEQYF. The chain employs TRBV30 and TRBJ2-7; 8 nucleotides agree with TRBD1. This CDR3 region has 15 residues. V was clipped by 2 bases and J by 0 bases; unmatched bases: 6. Germline loops: CDR1 GTSNPN, CDR2 SVGIG (reference sequence).

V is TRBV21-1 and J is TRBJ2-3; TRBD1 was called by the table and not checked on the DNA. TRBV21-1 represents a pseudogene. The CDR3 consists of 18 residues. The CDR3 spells CASIYKTHGQAYTDTQYF. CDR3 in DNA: TGTGCCAGCATATACAAAACACATGGACAGGCTTACACAGATACGCAGTATTTT.